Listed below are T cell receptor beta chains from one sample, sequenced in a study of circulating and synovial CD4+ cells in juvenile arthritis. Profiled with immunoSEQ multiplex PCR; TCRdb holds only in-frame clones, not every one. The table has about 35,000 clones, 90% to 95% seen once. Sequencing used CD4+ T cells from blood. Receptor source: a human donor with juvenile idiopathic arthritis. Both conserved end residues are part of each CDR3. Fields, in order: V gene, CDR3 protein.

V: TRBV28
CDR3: CASSLLMGQGYGYTF

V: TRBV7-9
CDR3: CASSQLRLAGTYNEQFF

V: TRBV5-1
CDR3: CASSLDTSTNTGELFF

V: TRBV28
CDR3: CASSFGPLTGSTDTQYF

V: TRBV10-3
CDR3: CAISDLSAGVTDTQYF

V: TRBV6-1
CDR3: CASSRGGTYEQYF

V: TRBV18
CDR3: CASSPTRDEQYF

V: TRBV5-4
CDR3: CASSLAETQYF

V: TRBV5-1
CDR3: CASSLEPRTSGRRSDTQYF

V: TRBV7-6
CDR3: CASSLSGQGTGELFF

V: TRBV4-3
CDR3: CASSQGRESSYEQYF

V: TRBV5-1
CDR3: CASSPGQGLDQPQHF

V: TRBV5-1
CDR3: CATRTGGQETQYF

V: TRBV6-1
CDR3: CASDRDGVYPGELFF

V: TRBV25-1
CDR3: CASSNREIYEQYF

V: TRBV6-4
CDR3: CASSERGPYNSPLHF

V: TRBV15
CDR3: CATGGRGTNWGNTIYF

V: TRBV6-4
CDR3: CASKRQLSSYNSPLHF

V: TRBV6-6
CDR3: CASRAQGYYGYTF

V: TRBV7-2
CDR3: CASSLFPLTGNNSPLHF

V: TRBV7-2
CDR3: CASSLERGNQPQHF

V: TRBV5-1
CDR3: CASSLWEGFSLNTGELFF

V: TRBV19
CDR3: CASSIDPGQGNYNEQFF

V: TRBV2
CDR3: CASSVNGRGQYF

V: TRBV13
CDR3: CASSLESRSSTDTQYF

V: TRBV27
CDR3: CASSLGTGYYEQYF

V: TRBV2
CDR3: CASSLRDRNGYTF

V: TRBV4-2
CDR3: CASSTGGAGADEQYF

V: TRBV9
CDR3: CASSGGFGERAFF

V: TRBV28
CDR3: CASSSRFETGGVGTEAFF

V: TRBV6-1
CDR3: CASSEKGRASDTQYF

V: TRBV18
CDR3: CASSPRRPTGSYEQYF

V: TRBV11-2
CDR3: CASSLDRNRETDTQYF

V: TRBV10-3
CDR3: CAISDLKGAKTGELFF

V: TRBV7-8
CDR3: CASSLSRVAGAFF

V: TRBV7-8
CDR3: CASSLALQGSPYGYTF

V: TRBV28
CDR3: CASSVQRAGEQYF

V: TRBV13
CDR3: CASRIKTGTGRLRSEQYF

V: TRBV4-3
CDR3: CASSRNRGNQPQHF

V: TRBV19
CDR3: CASSPLTGALKGTEAFF